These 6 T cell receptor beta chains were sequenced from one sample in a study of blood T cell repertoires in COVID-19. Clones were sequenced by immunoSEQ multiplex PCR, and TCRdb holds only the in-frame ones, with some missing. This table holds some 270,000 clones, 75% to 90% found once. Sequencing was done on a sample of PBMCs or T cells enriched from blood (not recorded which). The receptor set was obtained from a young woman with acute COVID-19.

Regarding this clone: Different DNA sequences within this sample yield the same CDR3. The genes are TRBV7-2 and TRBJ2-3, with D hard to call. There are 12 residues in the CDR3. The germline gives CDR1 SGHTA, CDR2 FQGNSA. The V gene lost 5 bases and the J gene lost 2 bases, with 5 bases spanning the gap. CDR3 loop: CASSLYTDTQYF. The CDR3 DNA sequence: TGTGCCAGCAGCCTCTACACAGATACGCAGTATTTT.

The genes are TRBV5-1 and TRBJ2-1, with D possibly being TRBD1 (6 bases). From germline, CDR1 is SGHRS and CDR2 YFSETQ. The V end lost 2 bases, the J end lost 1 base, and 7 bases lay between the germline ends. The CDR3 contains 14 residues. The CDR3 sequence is CASSLTGSYNEQFF. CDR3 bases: TGCGCCAGCAGCTTAACAGGGTCCTACAATGAGCAGTTCTTC. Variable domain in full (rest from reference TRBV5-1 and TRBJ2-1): KAGVTQTPRYLIKTRGQQVTLSCSPISGHRSVSWYQQTPGQGLQFLFEYFSETQRNKGNFPGRFSGRQFSNSRSEMNVSTLELGDSALYLCASSLTGSYNEQFFGPGTRLTVL.

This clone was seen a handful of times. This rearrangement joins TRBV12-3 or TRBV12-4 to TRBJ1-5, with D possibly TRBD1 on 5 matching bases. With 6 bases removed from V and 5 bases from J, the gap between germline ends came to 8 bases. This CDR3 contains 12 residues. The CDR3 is CASRLQDQPQHF. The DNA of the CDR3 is TGTGCCAGCAGATTACAGGATCAGCCCCAGCATTTT.

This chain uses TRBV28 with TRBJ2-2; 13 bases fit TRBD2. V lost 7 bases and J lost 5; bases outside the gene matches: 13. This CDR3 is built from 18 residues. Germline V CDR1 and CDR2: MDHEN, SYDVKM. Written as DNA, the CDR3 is TGTGCCAGCACCATAACCCCCGGACTAGCGGGAGTAACCGGGGAGCTGTTTTTT. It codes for CASTITPGLAGVTGELFF.

The CDR3 DNA sequence: TGCGCCAGCAGCCGTTTGGGGGCTTACACCGGGGAGCTGTTTTTT. It encodes CASSRLGAYTGELFF. The chain uses TRBV4-1 and TRBJ2-2; D possibly corresponds to TRBD1 (6 bases). This CDR3 spans 15 amino acids. Trimming left V 4 bases short and J 3 bases short, with 12 bases between. Germline CDR1 reads MGHRA; CDR2 reads YSYEKL.

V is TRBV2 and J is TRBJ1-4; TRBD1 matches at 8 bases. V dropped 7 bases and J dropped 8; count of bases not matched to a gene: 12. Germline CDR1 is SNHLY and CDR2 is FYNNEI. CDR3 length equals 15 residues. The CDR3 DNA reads TGTGCCAGCAACCCCATCGACAGGGGTGACGAAAAACTGTTTTTT. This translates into CASNPIDRGDEKLFF.